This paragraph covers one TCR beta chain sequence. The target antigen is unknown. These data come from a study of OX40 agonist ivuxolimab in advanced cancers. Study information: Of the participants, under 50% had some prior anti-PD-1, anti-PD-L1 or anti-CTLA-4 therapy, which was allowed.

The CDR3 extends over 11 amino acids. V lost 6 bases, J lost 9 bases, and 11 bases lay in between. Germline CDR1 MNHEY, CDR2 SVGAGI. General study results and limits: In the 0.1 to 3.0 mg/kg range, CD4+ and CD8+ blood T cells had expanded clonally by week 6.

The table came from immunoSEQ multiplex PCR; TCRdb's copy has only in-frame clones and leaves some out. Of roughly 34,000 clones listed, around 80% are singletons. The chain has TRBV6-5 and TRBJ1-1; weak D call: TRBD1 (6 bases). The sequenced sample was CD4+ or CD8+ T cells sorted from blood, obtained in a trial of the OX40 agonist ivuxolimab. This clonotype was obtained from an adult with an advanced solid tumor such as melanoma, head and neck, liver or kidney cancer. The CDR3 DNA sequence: TGTGCCAGCAGGGAGGACAGCCAAGCTTTCTTT. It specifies CASREDSQAFF.